Following are 16 T cell receptor beta chains from one sample sequenced in a study of T cells in Graves' hyperthyroidism and ophthalmopathy. Amplification targeted TCR beta CDR3 regions from RNA transcripts. The HTBI primer set served for first-round RT-PCR of the TCR CDR3. TCRdb reprocessed the multiplex PCR reads with MiXCR, giving one entry per CDR3 protein. The table includes about 320,000 distinct CDR3 sequences, 16% detected once. Material: blood. These receptors all stem from a young man with Graves' hyperthyroidism.

The rearrangement joins TRBV29-1 to TRBJ1-1, with D hard to call. The germline V gene encodes CDR1 SQVTM and CDR2 ANQGSEA. The CDR3 extends over 10 amino acids. V dropped 6 bases and J dropped 3 bases, with 5 bases sitting between them. The CDR3 reads CSVFYTEAFF. The CDR3 nucleotides read TGCAGCGTCTTCTACACTGAAGCTTTCTTT.

As to this clonotype: Relative to the germline gene, one junction end is altered; a read error may explain this. This chain uses TRBV28 with TRBJ2-4; 8 bases match TRBD2. The CDR3 has 16 amino acids. CDR1 is MDHEN and CDR2 is SYDVKM in the germline V gene. CDR3 loop: CTSSIGTRLAKNIQYF. The CDR3 DNA reads TGTACCAGCAGTATCGGGACTAGGCTAGCCAAAAACATTCAGTACTTC.

This clonotype was counted between two and nine times. V is TRBV18 and J is TRBJ2-3; TRBD1 is a possible D gene (5 bases). V was clipped by 0 bases and J by 6 bases, with 13 bases between them. The CDR3 has 15 amino acids. The V gene's germline CDR1 is KGHSH and CDR2 LQKENI. Written as DNA, the CDR3 is TGTGCCAGCTCACCACCGGGGCAGGCGAGTGATACGCAGTATTTT. This translates into CASSPPGQASDTQYF.

This clonotype was counted only a few times. The V gene is TRBV7-2, the J gene TRBJ1-1; no clear D gene. CDR1 is SGHTA and CDR2 is FQGNSA in the germline V gene. Trimming left V 4 bases short and J 10 bases short, with 19 bases between. The CDR3 runs to 14 residues. Here the CDR3 DNA reads TGTGCCAGCAGCTCCAGGCTTAAAGGGAGGTCAGCTTTCTTT. Its translation: CASSSRLKGRSAFF.

This clonotype has a handful of counts. The chain links TRBV12-3 or TRBV12-4 to TRBJ1-2; D not certain. Trimming took off 6 bases at V and 8 bases at J, with 16 bases between the two ends. This CDR3 comprises 13 residues. CDR3 coding DNA: TGTGCCAGCAGCCTCGGTTATCTTGGGGGCTACACCTTC. It codes for CASSLGYLGGYTF.

This clonotype was picked up a small number of times. V gene TRBV10-3 combines with J gene TRBJ2-1; no clear D gene. CDR1 and CDR2 (germline): ENHRY, SYGVKD. Trimming removed 10 bases at V and 4 bases at J, with 11 bases between. The CDR3 consists of 12 residues. CDR3 protein: CATRGRYNEQFF. The CDR3 coding sequence is TGTGCCACCCGTGGGCGTTACAATGAGCAGTTCTTC.

This clonotype was seen many times. The chain's CDR3 is CASKAQSTDTQYF. The DNA for the CDR3 is TGTGCCAGCAAGGCCCAGAGCACAGATACGCAGTATTTT. This sequence joins TRBV28 and TRBJ2-3; D remains unclear. V was trimmed by 7 bases and J by 0 bases, leaving 8 bases between them. The CDR3 is 13 amino acids. Germline V gene lookup returns CDR1 MDHEN and CDR2 SYDVKM.

As to this clonotype: This sequence may be a read error, since a much larger clone differs from it by one base. The chain links TRBV30 to TRBJ2-2, with a weak D call TRBD1 (6 bases). The CDR3 length is 15 residues. Germline V gene lookup returns CDR1 GTSNPN and CDR2 SVGIG (reference sequence). CDR3 in amino acids: CAWSVLDRNTGELSF. For the CDR3, the DNA is TGTGCCTGGAGTGTACTAGACAGGAACACCGGGGAGCTGTCTTTT. Full variable domain (missing parts from reference TRBV30 and TRBJ2-2): SQTIHQWPATLVQPVGSPLSLECTVEGTSNPNLYWYRQAAGRGLQLLFYSVGIGQISSEVPQNLSASRPQDRQFILSSKKLLLSDSGFYLCAWSVLDRNTGELSFGEGSRLTVL.

This clonotype appeared many times. The chain recombines TRBV7-8 with TRBJ1-2, with D possibly being TRBD1 (5 bases). The CDR3 loop spans 13 amino acids. The germline CDR1 and CDR2 sequences are SGHVS and FQNEAQ. Trimming took 5 bases from V and 4 from J, leaving 11 bases between them. This CDR3 reads CASSPGQIYGYTF. The DNA of the CDR3 is TGTGCCAGCAGCCCGGGGCAGATCTATGGCTACACCTTC.

In this sample, this clonotype turned up many times. The rearrangement uses TRBV2 and TRBJ2-7; the D gene is possibly TRBD1 (6 bases). Between the trimmed V and J ends, which lost 6 bases and 9 bases, there was a span of 12 bases. The CDR3 runs 11 residues. The germline CDR1 and CDR2 sequences are SNHLY and FYNNEI. CDR3 sequence (DNA): TGTGCCAGCAGGGAGACAGGTGGGCAGTACTTC. As protein: CASRETGGQYF.

This clonotype was observed once. The chain links TRBV9 to TRBJ1-1; D not certain. The length of the CDR3 is 15 residues. V lost 3 bases to trimming and J lost 4 bases, with 16 bases between them. The V gene's germline CDR1 is SGDLS and CDR2 YYNGEE. The CDR3 nucleotides are TGTGCCAGCAGCGCCCAGGTTGCCCTGGGCACTGAAGCTTTCTTT. Translation gives CASSAQVALGTEAFF.

In its sample, this clonotype was seen a few times. It is likely a read error, because the conserved phenylalanine at the end of the CDR3 is missing. This rearrangement joins TRBV29-1 to TRBJ1-2; 11 bases agree with TRBD1. Germline-derived CDR1 and CDR2 are SQVTM and ANQGSEA. Losses at the gene ends were 7 bases for V and 8 bases for J; bases not matched to a gene: 9. The CDR3 contains 13 residues. The CDR3 loop is CSAVDRGRIGYTL. As DNA, the CDR3 is TGCAGCGCCGTGGACAGGGGGCGAATAGGCTACACCCTC.

The gene calls are TRBV15 and TRBJ1-5; 9 bases are a match to TRBD1. Germline V gene lookup returns CDR1 LNHNV and CDR2 YYDKDF (reference sequence). V shed 3 bases and J 3 bases; nucleotides not matched to a gene: 3. The CDR3 runs 15 residues. CDR3 in DNA: TGTGCCACCAGCAGTTACAGGGGGCCCAATCAGCCCCAGCATTTT. It encodes CATSSYRGPNQPQHF.

This clonotype was counted between two and nine times. V and J are TRBV5-1 and TRBJ1-5, with 11 bases that match TRBD1. Germline V gene sequence: CDR1 SGHRS, CDR2 YFSETQ. There are 14 residues in the CDR3. V lost 3 bases, J lost 8 bases, and 4 bases stayed unmatched. In DNA form, the CDR3 reads TGCGCCAGCAGCTCTGGGACAGGGGGGAAGCCCCAGCATTTT. This codes for CASSSGTGGKPQHF.

This clonotype was observed many times. The chain links TRBV6-1 to TRBJ2-5; D perhaps matches TRBD1 (5 bases). V was clipped by 8 bases and J by 5 bases, with 18 bases between them. Germline V gives CDR1 MNHNS, CDR2 SASEGT. There are 14 residues in the CDR3. CDR3: CASLRDTSGETQYF. CDR3 bases: TGTGCCAGCCTTAGAGACACCTCAGGGGAGACCCAGTACTTC.

As for this clonotype: A clone one base away is much larger, so this may be a read error. V usage is TRBV4-1 and J usage is TRBJ2-7; 9 bases agree with TRBD1. Germline-derived CDR1 and CDR2 are MGHRA and YSYEKL. The CDR3 is 15 amino acids. CDR3 coding DNA: TGCGCCAGCAGTCCATCACCGGGACAGGGCTACGAGCAGTGCTTC. This codes for CASSPSPGQGYEQCF.